Listed here is a single T cell receptor (beta chain). Its antigen is currently not known. No base quality values were provided; no much bigger clone lies one nucleotide off. TCR beta libraries were generated from genomic DNA with the immunoSEQ kit, following the manufacturer's recommendations. To prepare the libraries, a first multiplex PCR with proprietary primers was run, followed by a second PCR that added unique barcodes, and a bead cleanup was done after each round. Each sample batch included a kit-provided positive control reaction and a negative control reaction. The final libraries were assessed on an Agilent 4200 TapeStation D1000 ScreenTape, pooled by volume, and quantified by qPCR. Sequencing was performed on an Illumina NextSeq500 with a MidOutput 150-cycle cartridge, and 156 Read1 and 15 Index1 cycles were run with kit custom primers. The pooled library was loaded at approximately 1.1 pM with an approximately 21% PhiX control spike-in. The paper's processing steps were these. Vendor-processed data were analyzed in R, with a clonotype defined as all T cells sharing the same CDR3 nucleotide sequence. In the clone abundance analyses, frequencies were normalized to the 10,000 most abundant clones in each sample. Public T cell clones, which averaged fewer than five per sample, were removed prior to analysis. Tumor-enriched and baseline blood-enriched clonotypes were defined by at least a 32-fold difference in abundance between compartments. A beta-binomial differential abundance model was applied to find clonotypes that expanded or contracted between blood time points. Tumor-blood repertoire similarity was measured with the Baroni-Urbani and Buser coefficient, and groups were compared using two-tailed Wilcoxon tests in R. TCRdb mirrors the immuneACCESS table, restricted to in-frame sequences. Some clones are absent from its copies; in checked studies, under half trace to an unresolved V gene, and the reason for the others is unknown. Clone size and V and J calls were adopted from that table, with D and trimming inferred from the DNA. The sample yields tens of thousands of clones; 82% were counted once. The biggest ten clones account for 6% to 7% of the sample.

This entry belongs to a study of radiation and T cells in renal cell carcinoma (TCRdb year 2020). Study-level background: The samples were obtained from a clinical trial, where primary renal cell carcinomas were treated with 15 Gy stereotactic body radiation therapy and then removed by nephrectomy 4 weeks afterward. In total, some 50 samples underwent TCR beta sequencing: 25 or so tumors plus 27 peripheral blood samples. In the approximately 53 samples combined, 4 million to 5 million unique CDR3 nucleotide sequences were found, encoding about 2,700,000 unique CDR3 amino acid sequences.

The junction shows trimming of 5 bases on V and 0 bases on J, plus 11 bases between the germline ends. Sequences KGHSY (CDR1) and FQNENV (CDR2) are obtained from the germline V gene. Inclusive of the bounding cysteine and phenylalanine, the CDR3 is 15 residues long. Just CDR3 DNA is preserved here, 45 bases in frame from base 1. The time point tag for this specimen amounts to: baseline pretreatment blood. The treatment or condition tag for this specimen amounts to: 15 Gy SBRT to primary tumor, nephrectomy 4 weeks later. To follow tumor-enriched clonotypes, serial peripheral blood was collected from radiation-treated patients at baseline and at 2 weeks and 4 weeks after SBRT. Every patient's renal cell carcinoma showed clear cell pathology. Genomic DNA for TCR sequencing was prepared using the QIAamp DNA Blood Mini Kit (Qiagen). Only samples passing all quality control checks were included in the analyses.

The full study reports these points: Tracking of blood repertoire dynamics stopped at roughly 29 days after treatment, with no follow-up past that point. With a single-armed trial design, the study had no way to address how radiation dose or scheduling affects the TCR repertoire. Top tumor clonotypes rose in blood from baseline to 2 weeks post-radiation, then contracted by 4 weeks, suggesting transient expansion of tumor-resident clones. Because pretreatment tumor biopsies were not available, the study could not determine whether clonotypes were already present within the tumor at baseline.

Specimen: blood, collected from a patient whose treatment included radiotherapy and nephrectomy. Recombination joined TRBV16 with TRBJ1-3, with the D gene too uncertain to name. The TCR was taken from a man aged 60 to 75 with renal cell carcinoma. The CDR3 reads as follows: CASSSPFSSGNTIYF. The DNA sequence reads TGTGCCAGCAGCTCACCCTTTTCCTCTGGAAACACCATATATTTT. Outside the CDR3, residues come from the reference TRBV16 and TRBJ1-3 proteins, so the full variable domain is: GEEVAQTPKHLVRGEGQKAKLYCAPIKGHSYVFWYQQVLKNEFKFLISFQNENVFDETGMPKERFSAKCLPNSPCSLEIQATKLEDSAVYFCASSSPFSSGNTIYFGEGSWLTVV.